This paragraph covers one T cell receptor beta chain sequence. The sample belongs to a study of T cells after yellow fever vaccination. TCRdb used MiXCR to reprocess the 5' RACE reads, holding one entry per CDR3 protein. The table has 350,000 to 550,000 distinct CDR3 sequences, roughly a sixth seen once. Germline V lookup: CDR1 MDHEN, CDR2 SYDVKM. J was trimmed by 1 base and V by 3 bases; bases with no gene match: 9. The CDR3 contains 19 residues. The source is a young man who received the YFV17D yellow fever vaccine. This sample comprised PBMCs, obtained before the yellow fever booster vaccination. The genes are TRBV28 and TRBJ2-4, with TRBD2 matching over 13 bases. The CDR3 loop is CASSLRTSGGGGAKNIQYF. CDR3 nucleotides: TGTGCCAGCAGTTTGAGGACTAGCGGGGGAGGAGGGGCCAAAAACATTCAGTACTTC.